Shown below are 25 T cell receptor beta chains from a single sample sequenced in a study of blood T cells in healthy people across ages. Using a J-beta primer mix together with a sample-barcoded 5' primer, a second PCR was run for roughly 6 to 11 cycles. Each CDR3 protein is one row after TCRdb ran MiXCR on the 5' RACE reads. The table shows about 650,000 distinct CDR3 sequences, with around 32% occurring only once. Sequencing input: blood. The source is an elderly woman in good health.

In this sample, this clonotype turned up many times. The genes are TRBV4-2 and TRBJ1-5; D unclear. The CDR3 extends over 15 amino acids. Trimming shortened V by 5 bases and J by 0 bases, and 11 bases separated the two germline ends. Germline lookup yields CDR1 LGHNA and CDR2 YNFKEQ. The DNA for the CDR3 is TGTGCCAGCAGCTTAGGACGGGATAGCAATCAGCCCCAGCATTTT. It encodes CASSLGRDSNQPQHF.

Only a few counts were recorded for this clonotype. At one of its ends the junction is not consistent with the germline gene, which may arise from a read error. The chain couples TRBV7-8 to TRBJ2-7; 7 bases line up with TRBD1. The CDR3 contains 19 residues. CDR1 is SGHVS, CDR2 FQNEAQ, per germline. CDR3 DNA: TGTGCCGGCAGCCCTACCTCGGGCAGGGGGAGTTCTCAATCCTACGAGCAGTACTTC. The encoded protein is CAGSPTSGRGSSQSYEQYF.

This clonotype was seen many times. This sequence joins TRBV5-1 and TRBJ2-1; a weak D match, TRBD1 (5 bases). V shed 3 bases and J shed 2 bases, with 12 bases lying between them. Looked up from germline, CDR1 is SGHRS and CDR2 is YFSETQ. This CDR3 is 15 amino acids long. The CDR3 nucleotides are TGCGCCAGCAGCTCCTCCAGGGAACCCTACAATGAGCAGTTCTTC. As protein: CASSSSREPYNEQFF.

This clonotype was observed many times. The chain is built from TRBV3-1 and TRBJ2-7; 7 bases map to TRBD2. CDR3 length: 15 amino acids. J was trimmed by 3 bases and V by 3 bases; bases with no gene match: 8. The germline V gene encodes CDR1 LGHDT and CDR2 YNNKEL (reference sequence). Written as DNA, the CDR3 is TGTGCCAGCAGCCAGGGAGGGCTAGCGGACTACGAGCAGTACTTC. This translates into CASSQGGLADYEQYF.

This clonotype was seen at least ten times. One end of the junction fails to match germline, which may point to a read error. This chain links TRBV12-3 or TRBV12-4 with TRBJ2-3; 7 positions agree with TRBD1. CDR3 length equals 14 residues. The CDR3 loop is CASSWTGSTDTQYF. CDR3 DNA sequence: TGCGCCAGCAGCTGGACAGGTAGCACAGATACGCAGTATTTT.

This clonotype appeared once. The chain is built from TRBV6-5 and TRBJ2-2, with D perhaps matching TRBD1 (5 bases). CDR1 MNHEY and CDR2 SVGAGI come from the germline V gene. The CDR3 runs to 15 residues. The V and J ends lost 8 bases and 2 bases respectively, with 15 bases between them. CDR3 nucleotides: TGTGCCAGCCTTCTAGGGCAGGGCAACACCGGGGAGCTGTTTTTT. Its protein is CASLLGQGNTGELFF.

On this clonotype itself: One base away lies a much larger clone, so this may be a sequencing read error. V gene TRBV5-5 combines with J gene TRBJ1-6; D ambiguous. This CDR3 spans 14 amino acids. From germline, CDR1 is SGHKS and CDR2 YYEKEE (reference sequence). Trimming cost V 3 bases and J 5 bases, with 9 bases left between them. CDR3 nucleotide sequence: TGTGCCAGCAGCTGGTCCGGCGATAATTCACCCCTCCACTTT. The encoded protein is CASSWSGDNSPLHF.

A few counts support this clonotype. V is TRBV6-1 and J is TRBJ1-5, with D possibly matching TRBD1 (5 bases). Trimming removed 1 base from V and 4 bases from J, with 8 bases in between. Germline V lookup: CDR1 MNHNS, CDR2 SASEGT. The length of the CDR3 is 14 residues. CDR3 nucleotide sequence: TGTGCCAGCAGTGAAGTGGGGGTGAATCAGCCCCAGCATTTT. It yields the protein CASSEVGVNQPQHF.

The gene calls are TRBV5-6 and TRBJ1-1; D possibly corresponds to TRBD1 (6 bases). The CDR3 totals 15 residues. CDR1 is SGHDT, CDR2 YYEEEE, per germline. V lost 5 bases, J lost 3 bases, and 17 bases lay in between. CDR3 nucleotide sequence: TGTGCCAGCAGACCGGACAGCCTCGGGGACACTGAAGCTTTCTTT. Its translation: CASRPDSLGDTEAFF.

This clonotype was picked up a small number of times. A single base separates this from a much larger clone, so it may be a read error. The V call is TRBV20-1, the J call TRBJ2-1, with TRBD2 matching 9 bases. The end of the DNA fits TRBJ2-7 better, so the J call may be wrong. The germline V gene encodes CDR1 DFQATT and CDR2 SNEGSKA (reference sequence). This CDR3 contains 16 residues. CDR3 residues: CSAISALAGNYNEQYF. CDR3 coding DNA: TGCAGTGCAATCTCCGCGCTAGCGGGGAACTACAATGAGCAGTACTTC.

This clonotype showed up many times. CDR3 protein: CASSQDRQGRPYEQYF. CDR3 in DNA: TGCGCCAGCAGCCAAGATCGACAGGGTCGACCCTACGAGCAGTACTTC. This sequence joins TRBV4-3 and TRBJ2-7; TRBD1 matches 7 bases. The CDR3 runs 16 residues. Looked up from germline, CDR1 is LGHNA and CDR2 is YSLEER. V lost 0 bases and J lost 2; bases outside the gene matches: 7.

This chain's CDR3 is CASSLAFPGGKDEQFF. The CDR3 nucleotides are TGTGCCAGCAGCTTAGCGTTCCCGGGAGGTAAGGATGAGCAGTTCTTC. The chain recombines TRBV7-2 with TRBJ2-1, with 7 bases that match TRBD2. This CDR3 is built from 16 residues. Germline V gene data show CDR1 as SGHTA and CDR2 as FQGNSA. Losses at the gene ends were 0 bases for V and 8 bases for J; bases not matched to a gene: 10.

In its sample, this clonotype was seen many times. This chain's CDR3 is CSAGSAGANVLTF. CDR3 nucleotides: TGCAGTGCGGGGTCTGCTGGGGCCAACGTCCTGACTTTC. This chain links TRBV20-1 with TRBJ2-6; D is uncertain. The germline V and J ends were trimmed by 6 bases and 2 bases, with 8 bases remaining between them. CDR3 length equals 13 residues. Looked up from germline, CDR1 is DFQATT and CDR2 is SNEGSKA (reference sequence).

This clonotype was counted ten times or more. The V call is TRBV14, the J call TRBJ2-3; the D is unclear. Germline CDR1 is SGHDN and CDR2 is FVKESK. V gave up 8 bases and J gave up 6 bases, with 9 bases separating them. The CDR3 totals 11 residues. Here the CDR3 reads CASSARDTQYF. The DNA for the CDR3 is TGTGCCAGCTCCGCGAGGGATACGCAGTATTTT.

The V gene is TRBV7-3, the J gene TRBJ2-5; TRBD2 matches at 7 bases. CDR1 SGHTA and CDR2 FQGTGA come from the germline V gene. This CDR3 has 15 residues. The junction had 6 bases not matched to a gene; V was cut back by 0 bases and J by 5 bases. The CDR3 is CASSLTRRGWETQYF. CDR3 bases: TGTGCCAGCAGCTTAACAAGGCGGGGGTGGGAGACCCAGTACTTC. The full variable domain, its missing parts supplied by reference TRBV7-3 and TRBJ2-5, is GAGVSQTPSNKVTEKGKYVELRCDPISGHTALYWYRQSLGQGPEFLIYFQGTGAADDSGLPNDRFFAVRPEGSVSTLKIQRTERGDSAVYLCASSLTRRGWETQYFGPGTRLLVL.

The rearrangement joins TRBV6-5 to TRBJ2-1; 11 positions agree with TRBD2. Trimming cost V 5 bases and J 8 bases; bases outside gene matches: 8. The CDR3 loop spans 15 amino acids. Germline-derived CDR1 and CDR2 are MNHEY and SVGAGI. The chain's CDR3 is CASSIGTSGRDEQFF. In nucleotides, the CDR3 is TGTGCCAGCAGTATCGGAACTAGCGGGAGAGATGAGCAGTTCTTC.

CDR3 protein: CASSEGQAPETQYF. CDR3 bases: TGCGCCAGCAGTGAGGGACAGGCCCCAGAGACCCAGTACTTC. The chain joins TRBV10-1 to TRBJ2-5; 7 nucleotides align to TRBD1. The J segment lost 4 bases and the V segment lost 2 bases, leaving 4 bases of the junction unmatched. CDR1 is WNHNN, CDR2 SYGVQD, per germline (reference sequence). The CDR3 is 14 amino acids.

The chain combines TRBV6-5 with TRBJ1-1, with D possibly matching TRBD1 (5 bases). The CDR3 contains 14 residues. Germline CDR1 MNHEY, CDR2 SVGAGI. With 6 bases removed from V and 7 bases from J, the gap between germline ends came to 18 bases. The CDR3 protein is CASSRSNWGNEAFF. As DNA, the CDR3 is TGTGCCAGCAGCCGGAGCAATTGGGGGAATGAAGCTTTCTTT.

This clonotype was detected ten times or more. The chain employs TRBV27 and TRBJ1-5; D might be TRBD1 (5 bases). CDR3 length: 15 amino acids. Trimming pared 7 bases from V and 0 bases from J, leaving 13 bases between. CDR1 and CDR2 (germline): MNHEY, SMNVEV (reference sequence). CDR3 sequence: CASTRWGNSNQPQHF. CDR3 nucleotides: TGTGCCAGCACCAGGTGGGGGAATAGCAATCAGCCCCAGCATTTT.

This clonotype was seen a few times. The chain links TRBV6-5 to TRBJ2-7; tentatively, D is TRBD2 (5 bases). Between the trimmed V and J ends, which lost 0 bases and 4 bases, there was a span of 16 bases. Germline V gene sequence: CDR1 MNHEY, CDR2 SVGAGI. CDR3 length: 16 residues. CDR3 sequence reads: CASSYSSASTTYEQYF. The CDR3 coding sequence is TGTGCCAGCAGTTACTCGTCGGCTAGCACGACGTACGAGCAGTACTTC.

This clonotype was seen at least ten times. This chain links TRBV5-6 with TRBJ1-1; maybe TRBD1 (5 bases). V lost 2 bases and J 1 base, leaving 9 bases between the germline ends. Germline V lookup: CDR1 SGHDT, CDR2 YYEEEE. This CDR3 contains 14 residues. The CDR3 DNA reads as TGTGCCAGCAGCTTACTGACAGCGAACACTGAAGCTTTCTTT. Translated, it gives CASSLLTANTEAFF.

This clonotype showed up just once. Just one base apart from a much larger clone, this may be a read error. The chain couples TRBV28 to TRBJ1-1; a weak D match, TRBD1 (5 bases). Germline values: CDR1 MDHEN, CDR2 SYDVKM. Trimming stripped 6 bases from V and 0 bases from J, with 8 bases between. This CDR3 spans 13 amino acids. The CDR3 reads CASREGVNTEAFF. Here the CDR3 DNA reads TGTGCCAGCAGAGAAGGGGTGAACACTGAAGCTTTCTTT.

This clonotype was counted only a few times. The J gene is TRBJ1-2, the V gene TRBV28; 8 bases agree with TRBD1. Germline CDR1 MDHEN, CDR2 SYDVKM. This CDR3 has 15 amino acids. J was trimmed by 4 bases and V by 6 bases; bases with no gene match: 10. The chain's CDR3 is CASRSGTGVIYGYTF. In DNA, the CDR3 is TGTGCCAGCAGAAGTGGGACAGGCGTTATCTATGGCTACACCTTC.

This clonotype was recorded at least ten times. CDR3 in DNA: TGTGCCAGCAGTGAAGTAAGAGGCGGAGGGAGGGGGCCCTATGGCTACACCTTC. Translated: CASSEVRGGGRGPYGYTF. The chain recombines TRBV6-1 with TRBJ1-2; TRBD1 matches 7 bases. V trimming: 1 base; J trimming: 4 bases; junction bases outside the gene matches: 15. This CDR3 spans 18 amino acids. Germline V CDR1 and CDR2: MNHNS, SASEGT.

The V gene is TRBV5-1, the J gene TRBJ1-2; D might be TRBD1 (5 bases). Deletions cut 1 base from V and 2 bases from J, with 9 bases between. This CDR3 is built from 14 residues. CDR1 and CDR2 (germline): SGHRS, YFSETQ. This chain's CDR3 is CASSLNGDNYGYTF. The CDR3 DNA is TGCGCCAGCAGCTTGAATGGGGACAACTATGGCTACACCTTC.